This TCR beta chain came from a study of Graves' ophthalmopathy and Graves' hyperthyroidism. Overall study results and limits: As the model predicted ophthalmopathy progression, it achieved a sensitivity of around 70% and a specificity of around 76%. Blood shared most expanded thyroid clonotypes above 0.001 frequency.

The study amplified TCR beta CDR3 regions using RNA transcripts. After a first-round RT-PCR with HTBI primers, a second-round multiplex PCR was run. Via MiXCR, TCRdb re-called the multiplex PCR reads, giving one row per CDR3 protein. The table lists about 220,000 distinct CDR3 sequences, 20% to 25% of them singletons. All donors with ophthalmopathy were recorded as having moderate-to-severe activity, CAS ≥3, NOSPECS ≥4 and a duration under 3 months. Diagnosis was based on clinical symptoms, serum thyroxine, TRAb, thyroid ultrasound and orbital computed tomography. This clonotype was counted ten times or more. Its target is unknown. This TCR was sampled from a woman between 45 and 60 years old with Graves' ophthalmopathy. The material sequenced was peripheral blood.

The CDR3: CAAGENYGYTF. The CDR3 DNA sequence: TGTGCCGCAGGGGAAAACTATGGCTACACCTTC. The chain is built from TRBV19 and TRBJ1-2; perhaps TRBD1 as D (6 bases). There are 11 residues in the CDR3. The germline CDR1 and CDR2 sequences are LNHDA and SQIVND (reference sequence). Trimming removed 11 bases at V and 2 bases at J, with 9 bases between.